This T cell receptor beta chain was identified during a study of blood T cells in healthy people across ages. V was cut by 2 bases and J by 3 bases, with 8 bases left in between. CDR3 length: 13 residues. Germline loops: CDR1 SGHRS, CDR2 YFSETQ. A second PCR, run for roughly 7 to 12 cycles, used a sample-barcoded 5' primer plus a J-beta primer mix. TCRdb analysed the 5' RACE reads with MiXCR anew, one entry per CDR3 protein. The data contain 600,000 to 650,000 distinct CDR3 sequences, roughly three fifths of them seen just once; the ten biggest clones take up approximately 40%. The receptor's source is a man aged 55-75 years in good health. The sequenced material came from blood. V gene TRBV5-1 combines with J gene TRBJ1-1; no firm D call. Here the CDR3 DNA reads TGCGCCAGCAGCTTTGACGTTGACACTGAAGCTTTCTTT. It codes for CASSFDVDTEAFF.